The 9 T cell receptor beta chains below were found in one sample sequenced in a study of identical twins. TCRdb analysed the 5' RACE reads with MiXCR anew, one entry per CDR3 protein. The sample includes a few hundred thousand distinct CDR3 sequences, roughly 13% of them seen just once. This sample was shared with a second study, whose subject was yellow fever vaccine responses in identical twins.

The source material was CD4+ T cells sorted from blood. The receptors were gathered from a woman between 18 and 29 years old in good health.

This clonotype was counted only a few times. The chain links TRBV7-8 to TRBJ2-5; 12 bases line up with TRBD2. Germline V lookup: CDR1 SGHVS, CDR2 FQNEAQ. With V trimmed by 5 bases and J by 1 base, 8 bases remained unmatched. The CDR3 contains 17 residues. DNA of the CDR3: TGTGCCAGCAGCCCTTCCGGACTAGCGGGATCCCAAGAGACCCAGTACTTC. Translated, it gives CASSPSGLAGSQETQYF.

This clonotype was found a few times. The rearrangement joins TRBV9 to TRBJ2-5, with D maybe TRBD1 (7 bases). Germline CDR1 SGDLS, CDR2 YYNGEE. There are 14 residues in the CDR3. The germline V and J ends were trimmed by 3 bases and 3 bases, with 12 bases remaining between them. The DNA of the CDR3 is TGTGCCAGCAGCGCGACAGGGAGGAAAGAGACCCAGTACTTC. It codes for CASSATGRKETQYF.

V gene TRBV5-4 combines with J gene TRBJ2-2; 7 bases are a match to TRBD2. Germline V gene data show CDR1 as SGHNT and CDR2 as YYREEE (reference sequence). V was clipped by 4 bases and J by 6 bases; unmatched bases: 9. This CDR3 has 15 residues. The CDR3 nucleotides read TGTGCCAGCAGCCCACGGGCGGGAGTGCCCGGGGAGCTGTTTTTT. It yields the protein CASSPRAGVPGELFF.

The chain is built from TRBV29-1 and TRBJ2-5; 10 bases are a match to TRBD1. Germline-derived CDR1 and CDR2 are SQVTM and ANQGSEA. Trimming removed 6 bases from V and 1 base from J; junction bases left unmatched: 5. CDR3 length: 14 amino acids. For the CDR3, the DNA is TGCAGCGTGGAGGGACAGGGGCTCCAAGAGACCCAGTACTTC. Protein: CSVEGQGLQETQYF.

This clonotype has at least ten counts. The chain recombines TRBV5-1 with TRBJ1-2; maybe TRBD1 (5 bases). Trimming took 0 bases from V and 4 from J, leaving 10 bases between them. This CDR3 spans 14 amino acids. Germline CDR1 reads SGHRS; CDR2 reads YFSETQ. The CDR3 spells CASSLEEGTYGYTF. The CDR3 DNA reads TGCGCCAGCAGCTTGGAGGAGGGGACCTATGGCTACACCTTC.

The chain employs TRBV3-1 and TRBJ1-2; 10 bases align to TRBD1. The CDR3 contains 16 residues. V was pared by 1 base and J by 5 bases, with 7 bases of the junction left unmatched. Germline V gives CDR1 LGHDT, CDR2 YNNKEL (reference sequence). The CDR3: CASSQGDRGHEYGYTF. The CDR3 coding sequence is TGTGCCAGCAGCCAAGGAGACAGGGGGCACGAGTATGGCTACACCTTC. Combining the CDR3 with reference TRBV3-1 and TRBJ1-2 gives the whole variable domain DTAVSQTPKYLVTQMGNDKSIKCEQNLGHDTMYWYKQDSKKFLKIMFSYNNKELIINETVPNRFSPKSPDKAHLNLHINSLELGDSAVYFCASSQGDRGHEYGYTFGSGTRLTVV.

This clonotype was seen repeatedly, ten times or more. The chain joins TRBV7-9 to TRBJ1-1; TRBD1 matches at 12 bases. The germline gives CDR1 SEHNR, CDR2 FQNEAQ (reference sequence). CDR3 length equals 16 residues. J lost 0 bases, V lost 5 bases, and 4 bases had no gene match. The CDR3: CASSPGQGALNTEAFF. In DNA form, the CDR3 reads TGTGCCAGCAGCCCGGGACAGGGGGCGTTGAACACTGAAGCTTTCTTT.

The chain is built from TRBV5-1 and TRBJ2-7; tentatively, D is TRBD1 or TRBD2 (5 bases each). The V end lost 0 bases, the J end lost 2 bases, and 15 bases lay between the germline ends. Germline V gene lookup returns CDR1 SGHRS and CDR2 YFSETQ. CDR3 length: 16 amino acids. For the CDR3, the DNA is TGCGCCAGCAGCTTGGCACTCCGGGACGGGACCTACGAGCAGTACTTC. Its protein is CASSLALRDGTYEQYF.

This chain connects TRBV14 to TRBJ1-2; no definite D call. V lost 0 bases, J lost 4 bases, and 12 bases lay in between. The V gene's germline CDR1 is SGHDN and CDR2 FVKESK. The CDR3 extends over 15 amino acids. This CDR3 is CASSQDGRQSYGYTF. The DNA for the CDR3 is TGTGCCAGCAGCCAAGATGGCAGACAATCCTATGGCTACACCTTC. Complete variable domain (other parts from reference TRBV14 and TRBJ1-2): EAGVTQFPSHSVIEKGQTVTLRCDPISGHDNLYWYRRVMGKEIKFLLHFVKESKQDESGMPNNRFLAERTGGTYSTLKVQPAELEDSGVYFCASSQDGRQSYGYTFGSGTRLTVV.